Below, 9 T cell receptor beta chains from the same sample are listed, as sequenced in a study of early T cells in non-severe SARS-CoV-2 infection. A single record per CDR3 protein comes from TCRdb applying MiXCR to the 5' RACE reads. The table includes fewer than 40,000 distinct CDR3 sequences, approximately 6% detected once. The sequenced sample was whole blood. Receptors were obtained from an adult who was a healthcare worker with PCR-confirmed SARS-CoV-2 infection or an uninfected control (not recorded which).

This clonotype was observed at least ten times. The chain couples TRBV5-5 to TRBJ2-1; the D is unclear. The CDR3 extends over 13 amino acids. Germline V gives CDR1 SGHKS, CDR2 YYEKEE (reference sequence). V lost 0 bases to trimming and J lost 15 bases, with 16 bases between them. The CDR3: CASSLDFSPDPFF. For the CDR3, the DNA is TGTGCCAGCAGCTTGGACTTCTCCCCCGATCCGTTCTTC.

J is TRBJ2-1 and V is TRBV5-1; TRBD1 matches 8 bases. V gave up 4 bases and J gave up 6 bases; unmatched junction bases: 9. The germline V gene encodes CDR1 SGHRS and CDR2 YFSETQ. This CDR3 has 15 residues. This chain's CDR3 is CASSPTTGASNEQFF. The CDR3 DNA is TGCGCCAGCAGCCCCACGACAGGGGCATCCAATGAGCAGTTCTTC.

J is TRBJ2-3 and V is TRBV7-9; D is uncertain. Trimming pared 1 base from V and 5 bases from J, leaving 7 bases between. CDR3 size: 13 residues. Looked up from germline, CDR1 is SEHNR and CDR2 is FQNEAQ (reference sequence). DNA of the CDR3: TGTGCCAGCAGCTTAGAAGCCGGAGATACGCAGTATTTT. Translating it yields CASSLEAGDTQYF.

This clonotype was detected ten times or more. The chain links TRBV5-1 to TRBJ1-1, with D possibly TRBD1 on 5 matching bases. The CDR3 runs 15 residues. CDR1 and CDR2 (germline): SGHRS, YFSETQ. Trimming removed 0 bases at V and 5 bases at J, with 14 bases between. This chain's CDR3 is CASSLARQGRTEAFF. CDR3 coding DNA: TGCGCCAGCAGCTTGGCCCGGCAGGGAAGAACTGAAGCTTTCTTT.

This clonotype was seen repeatedly, ten times or more. The chain employs TRBV5-1 and TRBJ2-7; a possible D gene is TRBD1 (6 bases). V shed 3 bases and J shed 5 bases, with 15 bases lying between them. Germline CDR1 reads SGHRS; CDR2 reads YFSETQ. The CDR3 is made up of 14 amino acids. The CDR3 DNA reads as TGCGCCAGCAGCTGGGGGACACTGAGGGACGAGCAGTACTTC. This gives the protein CASSWGTLRDEQYF.

This clonotype was detected ten times or more. The chain employs TRBV28 and TRBJ2-7; possibly TRBD2 for D (5 bases). Trimming took off 10 bases at V and 3 bases at J, with 19 bases between the two ends. CDR1 is MDHEN and CDR2 is SYDVKM in the germline V gene. This CDR3 contains 14 residues. The CDR3 reads CATAGDGSVYEQYF. CDR3 coding DNA: TGTGCCACCGCGGGCGACGGTTCTGTCTACGAGCAGTACTTC.

This clonotype has a count of ten or more. The chain has TRBV20-1 and TRBJ1-5; D gene ambiguous. Between the trimmed V and J ends, which lost 5 bases and 5 bases, there was a span of 10 bases. The CDR3 is 12 residues long. Germline-derived CDR1 and CDR2 are DFQATT and SNEGSKA (reference sequence). CDR3 residues: CSAHQPDQPQHF. DNA of the CDR3: TGCAGTGCTCATCAGCCTGATCAGCCCCAGCATTTT.

In its sample, this clonotype was seen a few times. The rearrangement links TRBV13 to TRBJ2-7; maybe TRBD1 (5 bases). This CDR3 is built from 14 residues. Germline CDR1 is PRHDT and CDR2 is FYEKMQ (reference sequence). Trimming pared 6 bases from V and 3 bases from J, leaving 15 bases between. DNA of the CDR3: TGTGCCAGCAGTCCCTCCTGGGGCAGCTACGAGCAGTACTTC. Its translation: CASSPSWGSYEQYF.

This clonotype was detected ten times or more. The chain joins TRBV20-1 to TRBJ2-7; D uncertain. Looked up from germline, CDR1 is DFQATT and CDR2 is SNEGSKA (reference sequence). The CDR3 length is 14 residues. CDR3 sequence (DNA): TGCAGCGTAGCTTTAGTCGAGGATTTCTACGAGCAGTACTTC. This encodes CSVALVEDFYEQYF.